A selection of T cell receptor beta chains follows, all from one sample in a study of blood T cell repertoires in COVID-19. Sequenced by immunoSEQ multiplex PCR; TCRdb stores in-frame clones only, minus some. The sample comprises approximately 90,000 clones, about 88% of which are singletons, and roughly 8.9% rests with the top ten. Material for sequencing was peripheral blood. The origin of the receptors is a man over 45 with acute or convalescent COVID-19. CDR3s include the opening cysteine and the closing phenylalanine or tryptophan. The order of the fields is D gene, clone size, V gene, J gene, CDR3 DNA, CDR3 protein. The D gene is left open where the match is weak. Rows give clone size only sometimes, using once, few, many, or a class for an expanded clone.

D gene: .
clone size: .
V gene: TRBV6-1
J gene: TRBJ1-5
CDR3 DNA: TGTGCCAGCAGTGAGCCGTCAGGTGGTAATCAGCCCCAGCATTTT
CDR3 protein: CASSEPSGGNQPQHF

D gene: .
clone size: once
V gene: TRBV5-1
J gene: TRBJ2-6
CDR3 DNA: TGCGCCAGCAGCTTGGTGTTGGGAGTCGGGGCCAACGTCCTGACTTTC
CDR3 protein: CASSLVLGVGANVLTF

D gene: .
clone size: .
V gene: TRBV14
J gene: TRBJ2-2
CDR3 DNA: TGTGCCAGCAGCCAAGAGCTATTAGGGGCCACCGGGGAGCTGTTTTTT
CDR3 protein: CASSQELLGATGELFF

D gene: TRBD1
clone size: .
V gene: TRBV18
J gene: TRBJ1-6
CDR3 DNA: TGTGCCAGCTCACTCCCCGGGACAGGGAATTCACCCCTCCACTTT
CDR3 protein: CASSLPGTGNSPLHF

D gene: TRBD2
clone size: .
V gene: TRBV5-4
J gene: TRBJ2-2
CDR3 DNA: TGTGCCAGCACCTCGGGGCGGGGGGGCGCCTACACCGGGGAGCTGTTTTTT
CDR3 protein: CASTSGRGGAYTGELFF

D gene: .
clone size: .
V gene: TRBV2
J gene: TRBJ1-1
CDR3 DNA: TGTGCCAGCCGAAGACGACAGAACACTGAAGCTTTCTTT
CDR3 protein: CASRRRQNTEAFF

D gene: TRBD1
clone size: .
V gene: TRBV3-1/TRBV3-2
J gene: TRBJ1-6
CDR3 DNA: TGTGCCAGCAGCCAAGATAGACAGGGACTGTATAGTTCACCCCTCCACTTT
CDR3 protein: CASSQDRQGLYSSPLHF

D gene: TRBD2
clone size: .
V gene: TRBV11-2
J gene: TRBJ2-5
CDR3 DNA: TGTGCCAGCAGCTTGAGACCTAGCGGGGGGAACCAAGAGACCCAGTACTTC
CDR3 protein: CASSLRPSGGNQETQYF

D gene: .
clone size: .
V gene: TRBV28
J gene: TRBJ2-7
CDR3 DNA: TGTGCCAGCACCTCCCCCGGTGCAGGGGAGTACTTC
CDR3 protein: CASTSPGAGEYF

D gene: .
clone size: .
V gene: TRBV23-1
J gene: TRBJ1-1
CDR3 DNA: TGCGCCAGCAGTCAATCAACAGTCATGAACACTGAAGCTTTCTTT
CDR3 protein: CASSQSTVMNTEAFF

D gene: .
clone size: .
V gene: TRBV19
J gene: TRBJ2-1
CDR3 DNA: TGTGCCAGTAGTATAAACAGGGCGGGTGAGCAGTTCTTC
CDR3 protein: CASSINRAGEQFF

D gene: .
clone size: few
V gene: TRBV14
J gene: TRBJ1-3
CDR3 DNA: TGTGCCAGCAGCCCAAGAGGGTTAAGCTCTGGAAACACCATATATTTT
CDR3 protein: CASSPRGLSSGNTIYF

D gene: .
clone size: .
V gene: TRBV5-1
J gene: TRBJ2-1
CDR3 DNA: TGCGCCAGCAGCTCACAGGGAAATGAGCAGTTCTTC
CDR3 protein: CASSSQGNEQFF

D gene: .
clone size: .
V gene: TRBV28
J gene: TRBJ2-3
CDR3 DNA: TGTGCCACCTCGGGGAGCACAGATACGCAGTATTTT
CDR3 protein: CATSGSTDTQYF

D gene: TRBD1
clone size: .
V gene: TRBV3-1/TRBV3-2
J gene: TRBJ1-2
CDR3 DNA: TGTGCCAGCAGCCAAGATGTAGGGGGCTTCGGCGGCTACACCTTC
CDR3 protein: CASSQDVGGFGGYTF

D gene: TRBD1
clone size: once
V gene: TRBV19
J gene: TRBJ1-1
CDR3 DNA: TGTGCCAGTAGTATAGTTCAACAGGGGATCACTGAAGCTTTCTTT
CDR3 protein: CASSIVQQGITEAFF

D gene: TRBD2
clone size: .
V gene: TRBV10-3
J gene: TRBJ2-5
CDR3 DNA: TGTGCCATCAGTAGCTCTAGCGGGGGGGCAGAGACCCAGTACTTC
CDR3 protein: CAISSSSGGAETQYF

D gene: .
clone size: .
V gene: TRBV10-3
J gene: TRBJ2-7
CDR3 DNA: TGTGCCACCACCAAGGAGAAAAACGAGCAGTACTTC
CDR3 protein: CATTKEKNEQYF

D gene: .
clone size: .
V gene: TRBV18
J gene: TRBJ2-3
CDR3 DNA: TGTGCCAGCTCACCCGTGGACAGCCCAGATACGCAGTATTTT
CDR3 protein: CASSPVDSPDTQYF

D gene: TRBD2
clone size: .
V gene: TRBV3-1/TRBV3-2
J gene: TRBJ2-3
CDR3 DNA: TGTGCCAGCAGCTCTAAACTAGCGGGGACAGATACGCAGTATTTT
CDR3 protein: CASSSKLAGTDTQYF

D gene: TRBD1
clone size: .
V gene: TRBV5-1
J gene: TRBJ2-7
CDR3 DNA: TGCGCCAGCAGCTGGGGACAGGGTGGGTTCGAGCAGTACTTC
CDR3 protein: CASSWGQGGFEQYF

D gene: TRBD1
clone size: .
V gene: TRBV2
J gene: TRBJ2-2
CDR3 DNA: TGTGCCAGCAGGGACAGGGGGCGGGAGCTGTCTGGGGAGCTGTTTTTT
CDR3 protein: CASRDRGRELSGELFF

D gene: .
clone size: .
V gene: TRBV2
J gene: TRBJ1-3
CDR3 DNA: TGTGCCAGCAGTGAAGTTGGCAGGGCCAGCTCTGGAAACACCATATATTTT
CDR3 protein: CASSEVGRASSGNTIYF

D gene: TRBD1
clone size: .
V gene: TRBV28
J gene: TRBJ1-5
CDR3 DNA: TGTGCCAGCCTAGAACAGGGGTATGTTCAGCCCCAGCATTTT
CDR3 protein: CASLEQGYVQPQHF

D gene: TRBD1
clone size: .
V gene: TRBV5-6
J gene: TRBJ2-3
CDR3 DNA: TGTGCCAGCAGCGAACCGGGACAGGGGGTTATGGATACGCAGTATTTT
CDR3 protein: CASSEPGQGVMDTQYF

D gene: TRBD2
clone size: .
V gene: TRBV7-2
J gene: TRBJ2-7
CDR3 DNA: TGTGCCAGCAGCCAAGCACGGGGGGGGGCTTACGAGCAGTACTTC
CDR3 protein: CASSQARGGAYEQYF

D gene: .
clone size: .
V gene: TRBV5-1
J gene: TRBJ2-3
CDR3 DNA: TGCGCCAGCAGCTTGGAACAGCATACGCAGTATTTT
CDR3 protein: CASSLEQHTQYF

D gene: .
clone size: .
V gene: TRBV11-2
J gene: TRBJ1-2
CDR3 DNA: TGTGCCAGCCGGGAATCGGGCAATTCTAACTATGGCTACACCTTC
CDR3 protein: CASRESGNSNYGYTF